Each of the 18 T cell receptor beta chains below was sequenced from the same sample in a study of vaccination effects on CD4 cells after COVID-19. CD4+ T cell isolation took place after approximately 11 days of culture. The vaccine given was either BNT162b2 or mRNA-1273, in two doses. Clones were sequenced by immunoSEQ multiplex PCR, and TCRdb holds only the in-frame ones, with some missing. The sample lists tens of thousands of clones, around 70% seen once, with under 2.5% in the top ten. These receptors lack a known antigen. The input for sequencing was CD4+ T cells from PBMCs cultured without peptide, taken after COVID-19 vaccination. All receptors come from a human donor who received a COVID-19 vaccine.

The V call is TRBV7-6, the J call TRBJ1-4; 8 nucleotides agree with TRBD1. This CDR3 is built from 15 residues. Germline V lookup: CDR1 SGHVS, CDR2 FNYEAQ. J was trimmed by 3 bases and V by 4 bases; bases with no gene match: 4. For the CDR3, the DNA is TGTGCCAGCAGCTACACAGGGGGACCTAATGAAAAACTGTTTTTT. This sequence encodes CASSYTGGPNEKLFF.

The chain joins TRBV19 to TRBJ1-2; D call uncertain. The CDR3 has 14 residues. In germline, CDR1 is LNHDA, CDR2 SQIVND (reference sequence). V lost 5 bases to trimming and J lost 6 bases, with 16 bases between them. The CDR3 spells CASSVSQVSDGYTF. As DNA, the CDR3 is TGTGCCAGTAGTGTCTCCCAGGTTTCGGATGGCTACACCTTC.

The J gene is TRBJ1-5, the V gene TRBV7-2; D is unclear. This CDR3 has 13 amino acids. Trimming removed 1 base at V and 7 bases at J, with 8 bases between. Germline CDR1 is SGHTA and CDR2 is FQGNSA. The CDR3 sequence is CASSLEREQPQHF. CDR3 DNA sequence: TGTGCCAGCAGCTTAGAGAGGGAGCAGCCCCAGCATTTT. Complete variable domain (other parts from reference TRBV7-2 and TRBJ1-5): GAGVSQSPSNKVTEKGKDVELRCDPISGHTALYWYRQSLGQGLEFLIYFQGNSAPDKSGLPSDRFSAERTGGSVSTLTIQRTQQEDSAVYLCASSLEREQPQHFGDGTRLSIL.

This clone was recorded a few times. The CDR3 protein is CASSLAGVAKNIQYF. CDR3 sequence (DNA): TGTGCCAGCAGTTTAGCGGGGGTTGCCAAAAACATTCAGTACTTC. The chain has TRBV27 and TRBJ2-4; 7 bases match TRBD2. The CDR3 runs to 15 residues. The junction had 2 bases not matched to a gene; V was cut back by 2 bases and J by 1 base. The germline gives CDR1 MNHEY, CDR2 SMNVEV (reference sequence).

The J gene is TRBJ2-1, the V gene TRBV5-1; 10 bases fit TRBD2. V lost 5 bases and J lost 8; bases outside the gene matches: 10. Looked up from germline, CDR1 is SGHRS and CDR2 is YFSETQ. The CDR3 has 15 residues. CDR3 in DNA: TGCGCCAGCAGGTATGCTAGCGGGGGCGGGGATGAGCAGTTCTTC. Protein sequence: CASRYASGGGDEQFF.

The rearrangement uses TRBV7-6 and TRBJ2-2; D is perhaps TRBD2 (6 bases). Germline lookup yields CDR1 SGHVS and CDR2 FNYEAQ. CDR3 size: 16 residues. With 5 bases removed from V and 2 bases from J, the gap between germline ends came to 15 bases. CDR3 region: CASSPAAGLNTGELFF. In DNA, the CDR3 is TGTGCCAGCAGCCCTGCAGCGGGTCTTAACACCGGGGAGCTGTTTTTT.

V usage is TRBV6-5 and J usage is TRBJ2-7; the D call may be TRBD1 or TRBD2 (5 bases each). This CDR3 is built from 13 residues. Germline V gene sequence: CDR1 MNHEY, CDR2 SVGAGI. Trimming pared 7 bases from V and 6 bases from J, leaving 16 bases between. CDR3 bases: TGTGCCAGCATGGGGCCAGGGAGTCGCGAGCAGTACGTC. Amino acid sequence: CASMGPGSREQYV.

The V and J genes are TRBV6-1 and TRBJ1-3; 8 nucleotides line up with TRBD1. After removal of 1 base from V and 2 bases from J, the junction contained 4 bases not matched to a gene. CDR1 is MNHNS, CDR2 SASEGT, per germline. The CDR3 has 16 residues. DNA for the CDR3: TGTGCCAGCAGTGAAGTGCAACAGGGGGCTGGAAACACCATATATTTT. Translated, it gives CASSEVQQGAGNTIYF.

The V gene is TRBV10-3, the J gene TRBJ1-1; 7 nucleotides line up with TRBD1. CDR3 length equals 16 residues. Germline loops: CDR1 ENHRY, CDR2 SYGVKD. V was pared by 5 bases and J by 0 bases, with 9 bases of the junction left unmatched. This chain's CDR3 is CAISSGGQLMNTEAFF. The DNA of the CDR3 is TGTGCCATCAGTTCTGGGGGACAGCTTATGAACACTGAAGCTTTCTTT.

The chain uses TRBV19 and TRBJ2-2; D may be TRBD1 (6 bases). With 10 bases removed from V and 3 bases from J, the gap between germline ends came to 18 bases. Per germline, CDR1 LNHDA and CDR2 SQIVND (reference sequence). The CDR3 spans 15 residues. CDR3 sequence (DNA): TGTGCCACTCTACCAGGGGCTGAACACACCGGGGAGCTGTTTTTT. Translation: CATLPGAEHTGELFF.

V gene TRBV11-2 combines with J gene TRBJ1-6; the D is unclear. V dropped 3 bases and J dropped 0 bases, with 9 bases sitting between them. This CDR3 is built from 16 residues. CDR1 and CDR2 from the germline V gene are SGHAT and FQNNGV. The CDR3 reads CASSFAGSSYNSPLHF. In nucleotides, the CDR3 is TGTGCCAGCAGCTTTGCAGGCAGCTCCTATAATTCACCCCTCCACTTT.

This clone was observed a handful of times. In DNA, the CDR3 is TGTGCCAGCAGCTTAGTAGGGACGTTTAATGAAAAACTGTTTTTT. This codes for CASSLVGTFNEKLFF. The chain combines TRBV7-9 with TRBJ1-4; possible D gene TRBD1, 5 bases. Trimming took 1 base from V and 4 from J, leaving 10 bases between them. CDR3 length: 15 amino acids. Germline values: CDR1 SEHNR, CDR2 FQNEAQ (reference sequence).

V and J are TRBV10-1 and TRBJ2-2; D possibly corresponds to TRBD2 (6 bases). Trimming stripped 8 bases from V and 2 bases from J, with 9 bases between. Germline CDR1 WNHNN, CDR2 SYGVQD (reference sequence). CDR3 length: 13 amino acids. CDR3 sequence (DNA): TGCGCCAGCTCAGGGACTAACACCGGGGAGCTGTTTTTT. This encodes CASSGTNTGELFF.

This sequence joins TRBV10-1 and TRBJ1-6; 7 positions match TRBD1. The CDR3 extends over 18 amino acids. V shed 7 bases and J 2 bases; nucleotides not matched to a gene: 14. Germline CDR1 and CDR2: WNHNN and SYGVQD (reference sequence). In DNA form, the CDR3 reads TGCGCCAGCAATTTAGACAGGGTCTGTTGCGCCTATAATTCACCCCTCCACTTT. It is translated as CASNLDRVCCAYNSPLHF.

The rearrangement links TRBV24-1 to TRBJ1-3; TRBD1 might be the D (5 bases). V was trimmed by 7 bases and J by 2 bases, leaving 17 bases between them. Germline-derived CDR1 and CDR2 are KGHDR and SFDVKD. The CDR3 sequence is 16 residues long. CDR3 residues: CATSDGGSGTGNTIYF. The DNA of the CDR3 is TGTGCCACCAGCGATGGCGGGTCAGGGACTGGAAACACCATATATTTT.

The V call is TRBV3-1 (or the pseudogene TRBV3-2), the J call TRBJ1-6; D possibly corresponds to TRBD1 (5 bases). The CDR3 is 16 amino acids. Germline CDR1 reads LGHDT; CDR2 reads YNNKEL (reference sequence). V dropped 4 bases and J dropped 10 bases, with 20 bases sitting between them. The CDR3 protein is CASSPGRGSWNSPLHF. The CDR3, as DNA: TGTGCCAGCAGCCCCGGCCGGGGGTCTTGGAACTCACCCCTCCACTTT.

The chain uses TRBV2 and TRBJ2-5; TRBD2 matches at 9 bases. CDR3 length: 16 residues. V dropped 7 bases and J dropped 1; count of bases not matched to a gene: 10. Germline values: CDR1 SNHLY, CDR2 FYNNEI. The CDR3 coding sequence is TGTGCCAGCACCACCCTAGGCGGGGGGGCCCAAGAGACCCAGTACTTC. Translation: CASTTLGGGAQETQYF. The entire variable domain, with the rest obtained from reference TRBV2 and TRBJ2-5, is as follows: EPEVTQTPSHQVTQMGQEVILRCVPISNHLYFYWYRQILGQKVEFLVSFYNNEISEKSEIFDDQFSVERPDGSNFTLKIRSTKLEDSAMYFCASTTLGGGAQETQYFGPGTRLLVL.

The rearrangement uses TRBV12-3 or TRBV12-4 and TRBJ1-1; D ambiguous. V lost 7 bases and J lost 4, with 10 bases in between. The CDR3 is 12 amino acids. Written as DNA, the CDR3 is TGTGCCAGCACTAAAAGGTCCACTGAAGCTTTCTTT. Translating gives CASTKRSTEAFF.